These T cell receptor beta chains were read from a single sample in a study of blood T cell repertoires in COVID-19. TCRdb keeps only in-frame clones here, not all; method: immunoSEQ multiplex PCR. The data hold fewer than 150,000 clones, with roughly 85% observed a single time. Material: peripheral blood. These receptors were taken from a man aged 45-65 years with acute or convalescent COVID-19. The CDR3 runs from the conserved cysteine through the conserved F or W. The order of the fields is clone size, V gene, J gene, D gene, CDR3 protein, CDR3 DNA. The D gene is left open where the match is weak. Clone size is not always given. Where it is, it says once, few, many or a class for expanded clones.

clone size: NA; V gene: TRBV6-6; J gene: TRBJ1-2; D gene: NA; CDR3 protein: CASSYHGSGYTF; CDR3 DNA: TGTGCCAGCAGTTACCATGGCAGTGGCTACACCTTC
clone size: NA; V gene: TRBV28; J gene: TRBJ1-1; D gene: NA; CDR3 protein: CASTLQGHRSGAFF; CDR3 DNA: TGTGCCAGCACCTTACAGGGCCACCGGTCGGGAGCTTTCTTT
clone size: NA; V gene: TRBV30; J gene: TRBJ1-3; D gene: NA; CDR3 protein: CAWSVGLPGSGNTIYF; CDR3 DNA: TGTGCCTGGAGTGTAGGCCTGCCGGGCTCTGGAAACACCATATATTTT
clone size: NA; V gene: TRBV5-1; J gene: TRBJ1-6; D gene: TRBD1; CDR3 protein: CASSFLVARSGQGLNSPLHF; CDR3 DNA: TGCGCCAGCAGCTTCTTGGTCGCCAGATCGGGACAGGGTTTGAATTCACCCCTCCACTTT
clone size: NA; V gene: TRBV3-1/TRBV3-2; J gene: TRBJ2-7; D gene: TRBD2; CDR3 protein: CASSLLAGEDPYEQYF; CDR3 DNA: TGTGCCAGCAGCCTTTTAGCGGGAGAGGACCCCTACGAGCAGTACTTC
clone size: few; V gene: TRBV12-2; J gene: TRBJ2-7; D gene: NA; CDR3 protein: CASRSHGRTPYEQYF; CDR3 DNA: TGTGCAAGTCGCTCTCATGGGCGAACCCCCTACGAGCAGTACTTC
clone size: NA; V gene: TRBV5-6; J gene: TRBJ1-1; D gene: NA; CDR3 protein: CASSLGKFFHRGTEAFF; CDR3 DNA: TGTGCCAGCAGCTTGGGTAAATTCTTCCATCGGGGCACTGAAGCTTTCTTT
clone size: NA; V gene: TRBV7-6; J gene: TRBJ1-3; D gene: NA; CDR3 protein: CASSPRGSTGTWGNTIYF; CDR3 DNA: TGTGCCAGCAGCCCCCGCGGAAGTACCGGGACTTGGGGAAACACCATATATTTT
clone size: NA; V gene: TRBV5-6; J gene: TRBJ1-2; D gene: NA; CDR3 protein: CASSFRVDYGYTF; CDR3 DNA: TGTGCCAGCAGCTTCAGGGTTGACTATGGCTACACCTTC
clone size: few; V gene: TRBV2; J gene: TRBJ1-6; D gene: TRBD1; CDR3 protein: CASMRGQGLYNSPLHF; CDR3 DNA: TGTGCCAGCATGCGGGGACAGGGTCTTTATAATTCACCCCTCCACTTT
clone size: NA; V gene: TRBV9; J gene: TRBJ1-3; D gene: TRBD1; CDR3 protein: CASSFPRTGAGNTIYF; CDR3 DNA: TGTGCCAGCAGCTTTCCGCGGACAGGGGCTGGAAACACCATATATTTT
clone size: NA; V gene: TRBV24-1; J gene: TRBJ2-1; D gene: NA; CDR3 protein: CATSDPTGISYNEQFF; CDR3 DNA: TGTGCCACCAGTGATCCTACAGGGATCTCCTACAATGAGCAGTTCTTC
clone size: NA; V gene: TRBV7-3; J gene: TRBJ2-2; D gene: NA; CDR3 protein: CASSLTYTGELFF; CDR3 DNA: TGTGCCAGCAGCCTCACTTACACCGGGGAGCTGTTTTTT
clone size: NA; V gene: TRBV11-2; J gene: TRBJ1-1; D gene: TRBD1; CDR3 protein: CASSLAGGRREAFF; CDR3 DNA: TGTGCCAGCAGCTTGGCAGGGGGGCGAAGGGAAGCTTTCTTT
clone size: NA; V gene: TRBV27; J gene: TRBJ2-6; D gene: TRBD1; CDR3 protein: CASSEGAAGANVLTF; CDR3 DNA: TGTGCCAGCAGTGAGGGGGCAGCTGGGGCCAACGTCCTGACTTTC
clone size: NA; V gene: TRBV5-1; J gene: TRBJ2-7; D gene: TRBD1; CDR3 protein: CASSPTPGQIYEQYF; CDR3 DNA: TGCGCCAGCAGTCCGACTCCGGGACAGATCTACGAGCAGTACTTC
clone size: NA; V gene: TRBV3-1/TRBV3-2; J gene: TRBJ2-5; D gene: NA; CDR3 protein: CASSSPVSGRETQYF; CDR3 DNA: TGTGCCAGCAGCTCTCCGGTATCGGGTCGGGAGACCCAGTACTTC
clone size: NA; V gene: TRBV28; J gene: TRBJ2-1; D gene: TRBD2; CDR3 protein: CASSFSGTSGRQFF; CDR3 DNA: TGTGCCAGCAGTTTTTCGGGGACTAGCGGGAGGCAGTTCTTC
clone size: NA; V gene: TRBV28; J gene: TRBJ2-1; D gene: NA; CDR3 protein: CASSLSLAELSSYNEQFF; CDR3 DNA: TGTGCCAGCAGTTTGTCCTTAGCGGAACTAAGCTCCTACAATGAGCAGTTCTTC
clone size: NA; V gene: TRBV7-9; J gene: TRBJ2-2; D gene: TRBD2; CDR3 protein: CASSRWGRASTGELFF; CDR3 DNA: TGTGCCAGCAGTCGTTGGGGGAGGGCGAGCACCGGGGAGCTGTTTTTT
clone size: NA; V gene: TRBV7-8; J gene: TRBJ2-3; D gene: TRBD2; CDR3 protein: CASTVGLAGGVDTQYF; CDR3 DNA: TGTGCCAGCACCGTCGGGCTAGCGGGAGGAGTAGATACGCAGTATTTT
clone size: NA; V gene: TRBV9; J gene: TRBJ2-5; D gene: TRBD1; CDR3 protein: CASSPGDRGLETQYF; CDR3 DNA: TGTGCCAGCAGCCCGGGGGACAGGGGGCTCGAGACCCAGTACTTC
clone size: once; V gene: TRBV3-1/TRBV3-2; J gene: TRBJ1-4; D gene: NA; CDR3 protein: CASSQVAAVEKLFF; CDR3 DNA: TGTGCCAGCAGCCAAGTTGCGGCCGTTGAAAAACTGTTTTTT
clone size: once; V gene: TRBV7-2; J gene: TRBJ2-2; D gene: TRBD2; CDR3 protein: CASSPGTSGKLANTGELFF; CDR3 DNA: TGTGCCAGCAGCCCTGGGACTAGCGGGAAGCTGGCAAACACCGGGGAGCTGTTTTTT
clone size: NA; V gene: TRBV3-1/TRBV3-2; J gene: TRBJ1-5; D gene: NA; CDR3 protein: CASSQDLGAYQPQHF; CDR3 DNA: TGTGCCAGCAGCCAAGATCTGGGGGCTTACCAGCCCCAGCATTTT
clone size: NA; V gene: TRBV27; J gene: TRBJ1-1; D gene: TRBD1; CDR3 protein: CASSLQGAWGTEAFF; CDR3 DNA: TGTGCCAGCAGTCTACAGGGGGCTTGGGGCACTGAAGCTTTCTTT
clone size: NA; V gene: TRBV2; J gene: TRBJ1-3; D gene: NA; CDR3 protein: CASSEVAPPGNTIYF; CDR3 DNA: TGTGCCAGCAGTGAAGTAGCCCCTCCTGGAAACACCATATATTTT
clone size: NA; V gene: TRBV27; J gene: TRBJ2-2; D gene: NA; CDR3 protein: CASSDDDRNTGELFF; CDR3 DNA: TGTGCCAGCAGTGATGACGACAGGAACACCGGGGAGCTGTTTTTT
clone size: NA; V gene: TRBV27; J gene: TRBJ1-4; D gene: NA; CDR3 protein: CASSFQGTRNNEKLFF; CDR3 DNA: TGTGCCAGCAGTTTTCAGGGGACCCGCAATAATGAAAAACTGTTTTTT
clone size: NA; V gene: TRBV7-2; J gene: TRBJ2-3; D gene: NA; CDR3 protein: CASSLAKRRPSTDTQYF; CDR3 DNA: TGTGCCAGCAGCTTAGCGAAGCGAAGACCTAGCACAGATACGCAGTATTTT
clone size: NA; V gene: TRBV18; J gene: TRBJ2-2; D gene: NA; CDR3 protein: CASSRTESTGELFF; CDR3 DNA: TGTGCCAGCTCGCGGACAGAGAGTACCGGGGAGCTGTTTTTT
clone size: NA; V gene: TRBV28; J gene: TRBJ1-2; D gene: NA; CDR3 protein: CASSYGGVLGGYTF; CDR3 DNA: TGTGCCAGCAGTTACGGGGGGGTGCTAGGTGGCTACACCTTC
clone size: NA; V gene: TRBV9; J gene: TRBJ2-2; D gene: TRBD2; CDR3 protein: CASSEGLAGENTGELFF; CDR3 DNA: TGTGCCAGCAGTGAGGGACTAGCGGGCGAGAACACCGGGGAGCTGTTTTTT
clone size: NA; V gene: TRBV30; J gene: TRBJ2-7; D gene: NA; CDR3 protein: CAWSVDQGGEQYF; CDR3 DNA: TGTGCCTGGAGTGTAGATCAGGGGGGCGAGCAGTACTTC
clone size: NA; V gene: TRBV5-1; J gene: TRBJ2-2; D gene: TRBD1; CDR3 protein: CASSPRTGNTGELFF; CDR3 DNA: TGCGCCAGCAGCCCACGGACAGGGAACACCGGGGAGCTGTTTTTT
clone size: NA; V gene: TRBV18; J gene: TRBJ1-1; D gene: TRBD1; CDR3 protein: CASSRTGTENTEAFF; CDR3 DNA: TGTGCCAGCTCACGGACCGGGACAGAGAACACTGAAGCTTTCTTT
clone size: NA; V gene: TRBV6-5; J gene: TRBJ2-7; D gene: TRBD2; CDR3 protein: CASSIGGTYEQYF; CDR3 DNA: TGTGCCAGCAGCATCGGGGGGACCTACGAGCAGTACTTC
clone size: NA; V gene: TRBV4-2; J gene: TRBJ2-5; D gene: TRBD1; CDR3 protein: CASSHSLPGTGSEETQYF; CDR3 DNA: TGTGCCAGCAGCCATTCTCTCCCCGGGACAGGGTCCGAAGAGACCCAGTACTTC
clone size: NA; V gene: TRBV7-3; J gene: TRBJ2-1; D gene: TRBD2; CDR3 protein: CASSSGLGSWSEQFF; CDR3 DNA: TGTGCCAGCAGCTCCGGACTAGGATCGTGGAGTGAGCAGTTCTTC
clone size: NA; V gene: TRBV5-1; J gene: TRBJ2-5; D gene: NA; CDR3 protein: CASSARGIETQYF; CDR3 DNA: TGCGCCAGCAGCGCGAGGGGGATAGAGACCCAGTACTTC